This is a list of T cell receptor beta chains from one sample in a study of shared clonotypes between healthy human individuals. The data were produced by immunoSEQ multiplex PCR, yet TCRdb's version contains in-frame clones alone and is incomplete. Of hundreds of thousands of clones in the sample, approximately 96% were seen once. The material sequenced was naive CD8+ T cells sorted from blood. These receptors all come from a woman aged 25 to 39 in good health. CDR3s include the opening cysteine and the closing phenylalanine or tryptophan. Each record gives: J gene, D gene, clone size, V gene, CDR3 protein, CDR3 DNA. The D gene is left open where the match is weak. Clone sizes are given selectively: once, few, many, or a class where the clone is expanded.

>TRBJ2-1|.|.|TRBV15
CATSRVGETGHNEQFF
TGTGCCACCAGCAGAGTGGGGGAGACAGGACACAATGAGCAGTTCTTC
>TRBJ2-7|TRBD2|.|TRBV27
CASSFGTSGITYEQYF
TGTGCCAGCAGTTTCGGAACTAGCGGGATTACCTACGAGCAGTACTTC
>TRBJ2-2|TRBD2|once|TRBV6-5
CASSPWGGDTGELFF
TGTGCCAGCAGCCCGTGGGGAGGGGACACCGGGGAGCTGTTTTTT
>TRBJ1-4|.|.|TRBV27
CASTPVGTQNEKLFF
TGTGCCAGCACCCCAGTAGGGACACAGAATGAAAAACTGTTTTTT
>TRBJ2-7|TRBD1|.|TRBV13
CASSLEGQSYEQYF
TGTGCCAGCAGCTTAGAGGGACAGTCCTACGAGCAGTACTTC
>TRBJ1-3|.|.|TRBV2
CATSPVGTPRDTIYF
TGTGCTACATCGCCCGTCGGGACACCGCGGGACACCATATATTTT
>TRBJ2-1|TRBD2|once|TRBV5-4
CASSLSGTNYNEQFF
TGTGCCAGCAGCTTATCCGGGACTAACTACAATGAGCAGTTCTTC
>TRBJ2-3|TRBD2|.|TRBV7-6
CASSLLAGGAGTDTQYF
TGTGCCAGCAGCCTACTAGCGGGAGGGGCGGGCACAGATACGCAGTATTTT
>TRBJ2-2|.|once|TRBV27
CASSDLGPVGELFF
TGTGCCAGCAGTGACCTTGGCCCGGTTGGGGAGCTGTTTTTT
>TRBJ2-7|.|.|TRBV28
CASSLSAGQDLYEQYF
TGTGCCAGCAGTTTGTCCGCGGGACAAGACCTTTACGAGCAGTACTTC
>TRBJ2-3|TRBD2|.|TRBV27
CASKRTGGADTQYF
TGTGCCAGCAAGCGTACGGGAGGGGCAGATACGCAGTATTTT
>TRBJ1-5|TRBD1|once|TRBV28
CASSLFRTGGYQPQHF
TGTGCCAGCAGTTTATTTCGGACAGGGGGTTATCAGCCCCAGCATTTT
>TRBJ2-7|.|.|TRBV19
CASSIAETEQYF
TGTGCCAGTAGTATTGCGGAGACCGAGCAGTACTTC
>TRBJ1-2|TRBD1|.|TRBV9
CASSGGRGLRFGYTF
TGTGCCAGCAGCGGGGGCAGGGGGCTCAGATTTGGCTACACCTTC
>TRBJ2-7|TRBD1|.|TRBV11-2
CASSPGTGGPYEQYF
TGTGCCAGCAGCCCAGGGACAGGGGGGCCCTACGAGCAGTACTTC
>TRBJ2-7|.|few|TRBV27
CASMLGVEQYF
TGTGCCAGCATGTTGGGGGTCGAGCAGTACTTC
>TRBJ1-1|.|.|TRBV19
CASSTYINTEAFF
TGTGCCAGTAGTACTTACATTAACACTGAAGCTTTCTTT
>TRBJ2-3|TRBD2|.|TRBV28
CASSLFSGSGDTQYF
TGTGCCAGCAGTTTATTTAGCGGGAGTGGTGATACGCAGTATTTT
>TRBJ2-1|.|.|TRBV29-1
CSVYQTWGQFF
TGCAGCGTCTACCAAACCTGGGGGCAGTTCTTC
>TRBJ1-5|.|.|TRBV30
CASGQRSNQPQHF
TGTGCCTCGGGCCAGAGAAGCAATCAGCCCCAGCATTTT
>TRBJ1-2|.|.|TRBV6-1
CASSEWRAAGGKGYTF
TGTGCCAGCAGTGAATGGCGGGCTGCGGGGGGAAAAGGCTACACCTTC
>TRBJ1-1|.|.|TRBV5-1
CASSLTFGGSNTEAFF
TGCGCCAGCAGCTTGACCTTCGGGGGCTCTAACACTGAAGCTTTCTTT
>TRBJ1-1|.|.|TRBV7-9
CASSTNVKTPTLEAFF
TGTGCCAGCAGCACCAACGTCAAAACCCCCACACTTGAAGCTTTCTTT
>TRBJ2-5|TRBD2|.|TRBV5-1
CASSFRLAGRQETQYF
TGCGCCAGCAGCTTCCGACTAGCGGGCAGACAAGAGACCCAGTACTTC
>TRBJ1-3|.|.|TRBV5-1
CASSPGRNSGNTIYF
TGCGCCAGCAGTCCCGGACGGAACTCTGGAAACACCATATATTTT
>TRBJ1-4|.|.|TRBV5-1
CASSLGQSTNEKLFF
TGCGCCAGCAGCTTGGGACAGTCAACTAATGAAAAACTGTTTTTT
>TRBJ2-7|.|.|TRBV13
CASSPPRGYEQYF
TGTGCCAGCAGCCCACCAAGGGGTTACGAGCAGTACTTC
>TRBJ2-7|.|.|TRBV28
CASSEGGDTYEQYF
TGTGCCAGCAGTGAAGGGGGGGACACCTACGAGCAGTACTTC
>TRBJ1-1|.|once|TRBV27
CASSLTEAGNTEAFF
TGTGCCAGCAGTCTCACCGAGGCAGGGAACACTGAAGCTTTCTTT
>TRBJ2-7|TRBD2|.|TRBV6-1
CASSEDPGTRAHEQYF
TGTGCCAGCAGTGAAGATCCCGGGACTAGGGCCCACGAGCAGTACTTC
>TRBJ2-7|TRBD1|.|TRBV13
CASSSPGQGSYEQYF
TGTGCCAGCAGCTCCCCGGGACAGGGCTCCTACGAGCAGTACTTC
>TRBJ1-3|.|.|TRBV28
CASSLSRLNSGNTIYF
TGTGCCAGCAGTTTATCCAGGTTGAACTCTGGAAACACCATATATTTT
>TRBJ2-7|TRBD2|.|TRBV4-1
CASSPRTSGSYEQYF
TGCGCCAGCAGCCCCCGGACTAGCGGCTCCTACGAGCAGTACTTC
>TRBJ2-7|.|few|TRBV25-1
CASTPGGIHEQYF
TGTGCCAGCACCCCTGGGGGGATCCACGAGCAGTACTTC
>TRBJ1-2|TRBD1|.|TRBV5-1
CASSNGQGDYGYTF
TGCGCCAGCAGCAACGGACAGGGGGACTATGGCTACACCTTC
>TRBJ2-1|.|.|TRBV7-8
CASSLVVYEGTEQFF
TGTGCCAGCAGCTTAGTAGTTTACGAGGGAACGGAGCAGTTCTTC
>TRBJ2-6|.|.|TRBV7-9
CASSLFPTGANVLTF
TGTGCCAGCAGCTTATTCCCCACTGGGGCCAACGTCCTGACTTTC
>TRBJ2-1|.|.|TRBV7-9
CASSAADQIYNEQFF
TGTGCCAGCAGCGCAGCGGATCAAATCTACAATGAGCAGTTCTTC
>TRBJ2-3|TRBD2|.|TRBV5-1
CASSPGLGGGTDTQYF
TGCGCCAGCAGCCCGGGACTAGGGGGAGGCACAGATACGCAGTATTTT
>TRBJ2-7|.|.|TRBV28
CASSFRAGDTYEQYF
TGTGCCAGCAGTTTTCGGGCAGGGGATACCTACGAGCAGTACTTC
>TRBJ2-7|.|.|TRBV6-4
CASSPSPSGDEQYF
TGTGCCAGCAGCCCAAGCCCGAGCGGAGACGAGCAGTACTTC
>TRBJ2-1|TRBD1|.|TRBV7-9
CASSLVQGSYNEQFF
TGTGCCAGCAGCTTAGTACAGGGGAGTTACAATGAGCAGTTCTTC
>TRBJ1-1|.|.|TRBV7-9
CASSLNQQEAFF
TGTGCCAGCAGCTTAAATCAGCAAGAAGCTTTCTTT
>TRBJ1-2|.|.|TRBV6-5
CASSYSEGINYGYTF
TGTGCCAGCAGTTACTCGGAGGGGATAAACTATGGCTACACCTTC
>TRBJ1-5|TRBD1|.|TRBV11-2
CASSLIRTGGNQPQHF
TGTGCCAGCAGCTTAATCAGGACAGGGGGAAATCAGCCCCAGCATTTT
>TRBJ1-4|TRBD1|.|TRBV7-9
CASSYGQGATNEKLFF
TGTGCCAGCAGCTACGGACAGGGCGCAACTAATGAAAAACTGTTTTTT
>TRBJ2-7|TRBD2|.|TRBV6-6
CASSSSLARSYEQYF
TGTGCCAGCAGTTCCTCACTAGCGCGTTCCTACGAGCAGTACTTC
>TRBJ2-7|TRBD2|.|TRBV11-1
CASSLGALAGDPYEQYF
TGTGCCAGCAGCTTAGGGGCTTTGGCGGGAGACCCTTACGAGCAGTACTTC
>TRBJ2-3|.|.|TRBV28
CASTRVRGGTDTQYF
TGTGCCAGCACCCGAGTCCGGGGAGGCACAGATACGCAGTATTTT
>TRBJ1-6|TRBD1|once|TRBV11-2
CASSLRQGAGSPLHF
TGTGCCAGCAGCTTACGACAGGGGGCAGGTTCACCCCTCCACTTT
>TRBJ2-1|TRBD2|.|TRBV7-8
CASSPDSLAGGWNEQFF
TGTGCCAGCAGCCCGGACAGTTTGGCGGGAGGGTGGAATGAGCAGTTCTTC
>TRBJ2-3|.|.|TRBV9
CASSDRDSQMPHHF
TGTGCCAGCAGCGATCGGGACTCCCAAATGCCTCATCATTTT